Listed below are T cell receptor beta chains from one sample, sequenced in a study of T cells in Graves' hyperthyroidism and ophthalmopathy. TCRdb re-called the multiplex PCR reads through MiXCR, storing one row per CDR3 protein. The sample lists about 260,000 distinct CDR3 sequences, about 25% occurring once. The material sequenced was blood. Every receptor here comes from a man aged 40-55 years with Graves' hyperthyroidism that later progressed to Graves' ophthalmopathy. The CDR3 runs from the conserved cysteine through the conserved F or W. Fields, in order: J gene, clone size, V gene, D gene, CDR3 DNA, CDR3 protein. D genes are given only for firm matches. Clone size is stated in some rows and not others, as once, few, many or a class when expanded.

>TRBJ2-7|many|TRBV10-3|.
TGTGCCATCAGTGAGAACGACGAGCGGTACTTC
CAISENDERYF
>TRBJ2-7|few|TRBV6-2/TRBV6-3|.
TGTGCCAGCAGTTACAGGGCACCTACGGCGCAGTACTTC
CASSYRAPTAQYF
>TRBJ2-2|many|TRBV29-1|.
TGCAGCGTTGAAGCACGTAGACCCGGGGAGCTGTTTTTT
CSVEARRPGELFF
>TRBJ1-2|many|TRBV6-1|.
TGTGCCAGCAGGGCAAGCATGGGGGGCGCCTATGGCTACACCTTC
CASRASMGGAYGYTF
>TRBJ1-5|.|TRBV12-3/TRBV12-4|.
TGTGCCAGCAGTTTGGGACCGACAAAAAGGCAGCCCCAGCATTTT
CASSLGPTKRQPQHF
>TRBJ2-5|many|TRBV10-3|TRBD2
TGTGCCATCAGTGGAACGACTAGCGGGACCCAAGAGACCCAGTACTTC
CAISGTTSGTQETQYF
>TRBJ1-2|many|TRBV12-3/TRBV12-4|TRBD1
TGTGCCAGCAGTCCGATCGGGACAGGGGACGGCTACACCTTC
CASSPIGTGDGYTF
>TRBJ2-5|few|TRBV5-1|.
TGCGCCAGCAGCGTACTCGGAGGAACCCAAGAGACCCAGTACTTC
CASSVLGGTQETQYF
>TRBJ2-2|many|TRBV11-2|.
TGTGCCAGCAGCTCTAGTGACAGGTATCACCGGGAGCTGTTTTTT
CASSSSDRYHRELFF
>TRBJ2-2|few|TRBV5-1|.
TGCGCCAGCAGCCCTGACACCGCCGGGGAGCTGTTTTTT
CASSPDTAGELFF
>TRBJ1-1|few|TRBV6-5|TRBD1
TGTGCCAGCAGTTTAAGACAGGGCGTGAACACTGAAGCTTTCTTT
CASSLRQGVNTEAFF
>TRBJ1-5|many|TRBV7-8|.
TGTGCCAGCAGCTTAATGACCGGAGAACAGCCCCAGCATTTT
CASSLMTGEQPQHF
>TRBJ2-7|few|TRBV6-5|TRBD2
TGTGCCAGCAGTTACTCCCTAGCGGGCCTCAGGGACGAGCAGTACTTC
CASSYSLAGLRDEQYF
>TRBJ2-7|many|TRBV5-1|.
TGCGCCAGCAGGACGGCCATGGGAGAGCAGTACTTC
CASRTAMGEQYF
>TRBJ1-4|.|TRBV25-1|.
TGTGCCAGCAGCGACTTAGGAAAACTGTTTTTT
CASSDLGKLFF
>TRBJ1-1|.|TRBV6-1|TRBD1
TGTGCCAGCAGGCCTTCACAGGGGGTGAACACTGAAGCTTTCTTT
CASRPSQGVNTEAFF
>TRBJ1-3|many|TRBV5-6|.
TGTGCCAGCAGCCTACAATCTGGAAACACCATATATTTT
CASSLQSGNTIYF
>TRBJ2-2|many|TRBV7-7|.
TGTGCTAGCAGCTTATCAGATGGGGTTGTAGGGGAGCTGTTTTTT
CASSLSDGVVGELFF
>TRBJ2-7|.|TRBV28|TRBD2
TGTGCCAGCAGTTTAGCTCGGGCTAGCGGAGCCTACGAGCAGTACTTC
CASSLARASGAYEQYF
>TRBJ1-2|.|TRBV28|.
TGTGCCAGCAGTTTGTTCCTCAGGGCCGGGTACTATGGCTACACCTTC
CASSLFLRAGYYGYTF
>TRBJ2-7|.|TRBV4-2|TRBD1
TGTGCCAGCAGCCAAGAGGGGAGCGGGACAGGGTCCTACGAGCAGTACTTC
CASSQEGSGTGSYEQYF
>TRBJ2-7|many|TRBV6-5|.
TGTGCCAGCAGTTACTCGGGCAGGAAATACGAGCAGTACTTC
CASSYSGRKYEQYF
>TRBJ1-5|.|TRBV12-5|.
TGTGCTAGCGGCTATAGCAATCAGCCCCAGCATTTT
CASGYSNQPQHF
>TRBJ2-7|many|TRBV2|TRBD2
TGTGCCAGCAGTGAAAGGGGCCTAGCGGGAGTCTACGAGCAGTACTTC
CASSERGLAGVYEQYF
>TRBJ2-2|many|TRBV7-8|TRBD1
TGTGCCAGCAGCTCGGGACAGGGTGGCGGGGAGCTGTTTTTT
CASSSGQGGGELFF
>TRBJ1-2|many|TRBV24-1|.
TGTGCCACCAGTGATTGGCGCCGGGGAGGAGGCTACGCCTTC
CATSDWRRGGGYAF
>TRBJ2-7|.|TRBV2|TRBD2
TGTGCCAGCAGTGCCACTCACAGCGGGAGCGCCTACGAGCAGTACTTC
CASSATHSGSAYEQYF
>TRBJ1-5|many|TRBV19|TRBD1
TGTGCCAGCAGTCGACAGGGTAATCAGCCCCAGCATTTT
CASSRQGNQPQHF
>TRBJ2-7|many|TRBV20-1|.
TGCAGTGCTTCCCCAGGGGACTCCTACGAGCAGTACTTC
CSASPGDSYEQYF
>TRBJ2-5|.|TRBV28|TRBD2
TGTGCCACCAGCTTCCGACTAGCGGGGGGAGAGACCCAGTACTTC
CATSFRLAGGETQYF
>TRBJ2-2|.|TRBV5-1|.
TGCGCCAGCAGCGAATTAAGGACCGGGGAGCTGTTTTTT
CASSELRTGELFF
>TRBJ2-5|few|TRBV12-3/TRBV12-4|TRBD2
TGTGCCAGCAGTCCCGGACTAGCGGGAGTTCAAGAGACCCAGTACTTC
CASSPGLAGVQETQYF
>TRBJ1-2|many|TRBV28|.
TGTGCCAGCAGTCTTAACAGGGAGGGCTACACCTTC
CASSLNREGYTF
>TRBJ1-1|many|TRBV12-3/TRBV12-4|TRBD1
TGTGCCAGCAGATGTTGGGACAGGGGGTACACTGAAGCTTTCTTT
CASRCWDRGYTEAFF
>TRBJ2-2|.|TRBV7-2|TRBD1
TGTGCCAGCAGCCTCAGGACAGGGAGCTCCGGGGAGCTGTTTTTT
CASSLRTGSSGELFF
>TRBJ2-7|.|TRBV11-1|TRBD2
TGTGCCAGCAGCTTAATGGGGACTAGCGGGAGCTCCTACGAGCAGTACTTC
CASSLMGTSGSSYEQYF
>TRBJ2-7|.|TRBV6-2/TRBV6-3|.
TGTGCCAGCAGTTACGGGCCTAGCAGAGACTACGAGCAGTACTTC
CASSYGPSRDYEQYF
>TRBJ1-3|many|TRBV30|.
TGTGCCTGCGTCGTCAGGGACTCTGGAAACACCATATATTTT
CACVVRDSGNTIYF
>TRBJ1-2|many|TRBV20-1|.
TGCAGTGCTCTAGTTATGAACTATGGCTACACCTTC
CSALVMNYGYTF
>TRBJ1-1|.|TRBV6-5|.
TGTGCCAGCACCTACTCACCAACAGGGCGCGACCGTTTTGAAGCTTTCTTT
CASTYSPTGRDRFEAFF
>TRBJ2-5|.|TRBV6-5|TRBD1
TGTGCCAGCAGTTACTCGAAGGGACAGGGGGTGGAGACCCAGTACTTC
CASSYSKGQGVETQYF
>TRBJ1-1|many|TRBV29-1|.
TGCAGCGTTGGGGGTGGGGTAAGTTTCGCTGAAGCTTTCTTT
CSVGGGVSFAEAFF
>TRBJ2-3|.|TRBV6-1|.
TGTGCCAGCAGTGAACAGGGAGGCACAGATACGCAGTATTTT
CASSEQGGTDTQYF
>TRBJ1-2|many|TRBV19|TRBD1
TGTGCCAGTAGTATAAGCGGTCGGCGGACAGGGGGAACCTATGGCTACACCTTC
CASSISGRRTGGTYGYTF
>TRBJ2-4|.|TRBV30|.
TGTGCCTTCTCCGGGCCGGAAAACATTCAGTACTTC
CAFSGPENIQYF
>TRBJ1-1|many|TRBV12-3/TRBV12-4|.
TGTGCCAGCAGTTCACGGGGTTCCTTTAACACTGAAGCTTTCTTT
CASSSRGSFNTEAFF
>TRBJ1-5|.|TRBV7-8|.
TGTGCCAGCAGCTCAGGCCGGGACAAGCATTTT
CASSSGRDKHF
>TRBJ1-6|.|TRBV10-3|TRBD1
TGTGCCATCAGTGAGGGGACAGGGGGTTCACCCCTCCACTTT
CAISEGTGGSPLHF
>TRBJ2-4|many|TRBV3-1|.
TGTGCCAGCAGCCGCGGGCCCTCCAAAAACATTCAGTACTTC
CASSRGPSKNIQYF
>TRBJ2-7|.|TRBV20-1|.
TGCAGTGCTAGAGACCTATCGGGACACTCCCTGGGCTACGAGCAGTACTTC
CSARDLSGHSLGYEQYF
>TRBJ2-7|many|TRBV12-3/TRBV12-4|.
TGTGCCAGCAGTCCTGGACTGACCGGGCGTCCGCAGTACTTC
CASSPGLTGRPQYF
>TRBJ1-5|many|TRBV12-3/TRBV12-4|.
TGTGCCAGCAGTAAATCGGGACACCGTAAGAATCAGCCCCAGCATTTT
CASSKSGHRKNQPQHF
>TRBJ1-5|many|TRBV7-2|.
TGTGCCAGCAGCTTAGGGTCCAGGAATCAGCCCCAGCATTTT
CASSLGSRNQPQHF
>TRBJ1-1|many|TRBV6-6|.
TGTGCCAGCAGGCGCGTGGTGGGGCGCGAAGCTTTCTTT
CASRRVVGREAFF
>TRBJ1-5|many|TRBV12-3/TRBV12-4|.
TGTGCCAGCAGTTTAGGGGTTGAACCTGATCAGCCCCAGCATTTT
CASSLGVEPDQPQHF
>TRBJ1-1|many|TRBV10-3|.
TGTGCCATCAGTGGAGAGATTGGGGACACTGAAGCTTTCTTT
CAISGEIGDTEAFF